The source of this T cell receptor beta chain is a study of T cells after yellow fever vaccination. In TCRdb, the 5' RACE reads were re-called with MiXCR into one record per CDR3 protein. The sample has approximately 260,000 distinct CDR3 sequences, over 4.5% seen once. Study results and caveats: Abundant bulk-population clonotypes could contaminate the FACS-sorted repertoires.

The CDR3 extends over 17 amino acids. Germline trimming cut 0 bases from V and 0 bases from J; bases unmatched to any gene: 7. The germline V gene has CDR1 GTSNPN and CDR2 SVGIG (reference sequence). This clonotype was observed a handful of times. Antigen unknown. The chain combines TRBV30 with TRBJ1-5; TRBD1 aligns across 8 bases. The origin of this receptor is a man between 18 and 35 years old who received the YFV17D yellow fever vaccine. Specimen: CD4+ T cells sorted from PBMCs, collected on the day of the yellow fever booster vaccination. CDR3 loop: CAWSVKAGGFSNQPQHF. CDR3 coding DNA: TGTGCCTGGAGTGTAAAGGCAGGGGGCTTTAGCAATCAGCCCCAGCATTTT. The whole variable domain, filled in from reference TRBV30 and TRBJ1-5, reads SQTIHQWPATLVQPVGSPLSLECTVEGTSNPNLYWYRQAAGRGLQLLFYSVGIGQISSEVPQNLSASRPQDRQFILSSKKLLLSDSGFYLCAWSVKAGGFSNQPQHFGDGTRLSIL.